What follows are 10 T cell receptor beta chains derived from one specimen sequenced in a study of blood T cell repertoires in COVID-19. This table comes from immunoSEQ multiplex PCR, and its TCRdb copy is limited to in-frame clones, with some not included. The table shows fewer than 250,000 clones, with 86% occurring only once. Sample: PBMCs or T cells enriched from blood (not recorded which). The receptors were gathered from a woman aged 45-65 years who had recovered from COVID-19.

The genes are TRBV12-5 and TRBJ2-3; the match to TRBD1 covers 10 bases. Losses at the gene ends were 5 bases for V and 3 bases for J; bases not matched to a gene: 8. Looked up from germline, CDR1 is LGHNT and CDR2 is FRNRAP. The CDR3 runs 16 residues. The CDR3 sequence is CASGLLTGGPTDTQYF. In DNA form, the CDR3 reads TGTGCTAGTGGTCTCCTGACAGGGGGCCCTACAGATACGCAGTATTTT.

This clone came up once. The gene calls are TRBV7-2 and TRBJ2-1; TRBD2 aligns across 9 bases. J gave up 7 bases and V 2 bases, and 9 bases lay outside the gene matches. The CDR3 is 16 amino acids. Germline V gene lookup returns CDR1 SGHTA and CDR2 FQGNSA. The CDR3 DNA follows: TGTGCCAGCAGCTTATTTCGTAGCGGGAGTTATAATGAGCAGTTCTTC. Translated, it gives CASSLFRSGSYNEQFF.

This rearrangement joins TRBV16 to TRBJ2-7, with a tentative D call TRBD2 (6 bases). CDR3 length: 13 amino acids. V was cut by 1 base and J by 7 bases, with 11 bases left in between. CDR1 is KGHSY, CDR2 FQNENV, per germline. The CDR3 nucleotides read TGTGCCAGCAGCCAATTGCGGGAAGGGGAGCAGTACTTC. It is translated as CASSQLREGEQYF.

The genes are TRBV30 and TRBJ2-1; 10 bases agree with TRBD2. This CDR3 has 17 amino acids. Germline-derived CDR1 and CDR2 are GTSNPN and SVGIG (reference sequence). V gave up 4 bases and J gave up 0 bases; unmatched junction bases: 9. CDR3 bases: TGTGCCTGGACCGAACGGACTAGCGGTAGCTCCTACAATGAGCAGTTCTTC. Amino acids: CAWTERTSGSSYNEQFF. The full variable domain, rest sourced from reference TRBV30 and TRBJ2-1, is SQTIHQWPATLVQPVGSPLSLECTVEGTSNPNLYWYRQAAGRGLQLLFYSVGIGQISSEVPQNLSASRPQDRQFILSSKKLLLSDSGFYLCAWTERTSGSSYNEQFFGPGTRLTVL.

The rearrangement joins TRBV18 to TRBJ2-5; D is possibly TRBD2 (6 bases). Deletions cut 3 bases from V and 3 bases from J, with 11 bases between. Germline-derived CDR1 and CDR2 are KGHSH and LQKENI. The CDR3 consists of 14 residues. The CDR3 protein is CASSPGSTKETQYF. CDR3 in DNA: TGTGCCAGCTCACCCGGGAGTACCAAAGAGACCCAGTACTTC.

J is TRBJ1-3 and V is TRBV7-9; 7 bases are shared with TRBD1. Germline V lookup: CDR1 SEHNR, CDR2 FQNEAQ (reference sequence). This CDR3 spans 19 amino acids. After removal of 4 bases from V and 0 bases from J, the junction contained 15 bases not matched to a gene. CDR3 DNA sequence: TGTGCCAGCAGCTCGGGACAGAACACCGTTCTAGACTCTGGAAACACCATATATTTT. Amino acids: CASSSGQNTVLDSGNTIYF.

The gene calls are TRBV6-2 or TRBV6-3 and TRBJ1-5, with D maybe TRBD1 (5 bases). The length of the CDR3 is 15 residues. The germline V gene encodes CDR1 MNHEY and CDR2 SVGEGT. V was cut by 0 bases and J by 2 bases, with 8 bases left in between. CDR3 region: CASSYSWGGNQPQHF. DNA for the CDR3: TGTGCCAGCAGTTACTCGTGGGGGGGCAATCAGCCCCAGCATTTT.

The rearrangement joins TRBV7-9 to TRBJ1-4; no clear D. Germline lookup yields CDR1 SEHNR and CDR2 FQNEAQ (reference sequence). This CDR3 contains 12 residues. The V gene lost 4 bases and the J gene lost 7 bases, with 7 bases spanning the gap. The DNA of the CDR3 is TGTGCCAGCAGCTCCGTGCGTGAAAAACTGTTTTTT. Its translation is CASSSVREKLFF.

The chain employs TRBV7-9 and TRBJ2-3, with D possibly being TRBD2 (6 bases). The CDR3 runs to 14 residues. From germline, CDR1 is SEHNR and CDR2 FQNEAQ (reference sequence). Trimming shortened V by 3 bases and J by 1 base, and 8 bases separated the two germline ends. The CDR3 region is CASSFIAGTDTQYF. The CDR3 DNA sequence: TGTGCCAGCAGCTTTATAGCGGGCACAGATACGCAGTATTTT.

J is TRBJ1-5 and V is TRBV12-3 or TRBV12-4, with D possibly TRBD1 on 5 matching bases. This CDR3 is built from 13 residues. V was cut by 5 bases and J by 6 bases, with 11 bases left in between. The chain's CDR3 is CASSPSGGQPQHF. In DNA form, the CDR3 reads TGTGCCAGCAGTCCCTCCGGGGGTCAGCCCCAGCATTTT.